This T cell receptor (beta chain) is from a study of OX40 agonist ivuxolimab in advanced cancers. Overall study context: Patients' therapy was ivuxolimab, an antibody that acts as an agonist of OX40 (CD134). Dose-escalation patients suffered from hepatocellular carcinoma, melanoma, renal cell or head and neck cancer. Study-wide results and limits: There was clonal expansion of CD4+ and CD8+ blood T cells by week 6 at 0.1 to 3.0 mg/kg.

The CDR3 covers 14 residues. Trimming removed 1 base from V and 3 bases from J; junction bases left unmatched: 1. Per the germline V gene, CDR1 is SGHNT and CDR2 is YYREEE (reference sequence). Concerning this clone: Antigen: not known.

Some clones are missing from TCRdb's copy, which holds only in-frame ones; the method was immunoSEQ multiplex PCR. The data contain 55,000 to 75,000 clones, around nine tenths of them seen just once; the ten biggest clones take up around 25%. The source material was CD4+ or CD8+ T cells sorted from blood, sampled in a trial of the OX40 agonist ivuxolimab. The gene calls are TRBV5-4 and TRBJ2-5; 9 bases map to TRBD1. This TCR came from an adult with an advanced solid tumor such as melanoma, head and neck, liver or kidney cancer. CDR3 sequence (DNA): TGTGCCAGCAGCTTGTGGACAGGGGAAGAGACCCAGTACTTC. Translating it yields CASSLWTGEETQYF.